These T cell receptor beta chains were read from a single sample in a study of T cells after yellow fever vaccination. Using its own MiXCR run on the 5' RACE reads, TCRdb lists one record per CDR3 protein. The sample includes tens of thousands of distinct CDR3 sequences, roughly 7.7% of them seen just once. The source was CD8+ T cells sorted from PBMCs, collected on the day of the yellow fever booster vaccination. The receptor set was obtained from a man under 40 who received the YFV17D yellow fever vaccine. Both conserved end residues are trimmed from each CDR3.

TRBV6-5	TRBJ1-1	ASSRGNTEAF
TRBV4-3	TRBJ2-1	ASSQVLTNNEQF
TRBV4-2	TRBJ1-2	ASSSQGTGSGYT
TRBV12-3/TRBV12-4	TRBJ2-3	ASSLRTGTDTDTQY
TRBV29-1	TRBJ1-1	SVVGDRGTEAF
TRBV14	TRBJ2-5	ASSRWGTGETQY
TRBV24-1	TRBJ2-5	ATSDSQGVETQY
TRBV4-3	TRBJ1-2	ASSQDESDRVPNYGYT
TRBV4-2	TRBJ1-1	ASSQETGDTEAF
TRBV29-1	TRBJ2-1	SVGQSSSYNEQF
TRBV12-5	TRBJ2-7	ASGTGTVSYEQY
TRBV19	TRBJ2-3	ASSTPLRELSTDTQY
TRBV7-9	TRBJ2-1	ASTGDYNEQF
TRBV2	TRBJ2-7	ASSERVTYEQY
TRBV5-6	TRBJ2-2	ASSFLANTGELF
TRBV7-9	TRBJ2-1	ASSLETRGINEQF
TRBV18	TRBJ2-2	ASSPRLGLNTGELF